The table lists the clone carrying this T cell receptor (beta chain) with a few counts. Its antigen is as yet unknown. Sample-barcoded 5' priming and a J-beta primer mix drove a second PCR of roughly 6 to 12 cycles. Unique molecular identifiers of 12 random nucleotides labeled each cDNA. MiXCR, run by TCRdb on the 5' RACE reads, gives a single entry per CDR3 protein. Among 2 million or so distinct CDR3 sequences, less than 50% were seen once, and the ten largest hold around 2.1%. The record originates from a study of blood T cells in healthy people across ages. Study as a whole: About one barcoded beta molecule per two T cells was captured by template switching. Study-level results: Correlation between TCR beta diversity and naive T cell percentage was strong. The recorded TCR beta diversity per million T cells decreased in a roughly linear manner with age.

The CDR3 totals 19 residues. After removal of 1 base from V and 6 bases from J, the junction contained 10 bases not matched to a gene. CDR1 and CDR2 (germline): LNHNV, YYDKDF (reference sequence). The clonotype was recovered from a woman aged 35 to 49 in good health. The chain uses TRBV15 and TRBJ2-3; 16 nucleotides align to TRBD2. The sequencing input was blood. CDR3 coding DNA: TGTGCCACCAGCAGAGTCGGCATTATGGGACTAGCGGGGGGGGATACGCAGTATTTT. Its protein is CATSRVGIMGLAGGDTQYF.